This T cell receptor (beta chain) was retrieved from a study of CD8+CD57+ T cells in acquired aplastic anemia (dated by TCRdb to 2016 to 2018). For the wider study: On average, sorted CD4+ and CD8+ cells yielded around 3.5 ug of extracted DNA, with a range of roughly 0.18 to 30 ug. CD8+CD57+ expansion was defined as a frequency above the mean frequency observed in healthy subjects.

On this clonotype: The antigen it recognizes is unknown. Per-base qualities were not stored, and no clone one base away is much larger.

Flow cytometry had shown CD8+CD57+ cell expansion in the patients selected for sequencing. All patients had severe acquired aplastic anemia diagnosed by International Study of Aplastic Anemia and Agranulocytosis and Camitta criteria. At the time blood was sampled, none of the patients had received any therapy. TCR repertoires of sorted CD4+ and CD8+ blood T cells from severe aplastic anemia patients and healthy subjects were deep-sequenced in the study. Patients were enrolled in the USA under clinicaltrials.gov protocols 00001620, 01623167, 00001397, 00071045, 00081523 and 00961064. Ficoll-Paque density gradient centrifugation was used to isolate peripheral blood mononuclear cells. Before DNA extraction, CD4+ and CD8+ T cells were sorted by FACS or by magnetic beads. The study at large found these results: Patients and healthy controls showed no significant difference in CD8+ Simpson's diversity (P=0.060). Around 27 CD8+ CDR3 sequences were found in both patients and controls but appeared to be highly expressed in patients and within the immunodominant clones of the patients.

Profiling of TCR beta VDJ combinations and CDR3 sequences used genomic DNA as the template. An Illumina HiSeq 2000 was the platform used for TCR repertoire sequencing. The source study handled its data this way. Repertoire assessment relied on Simpson's diversity index, CDR3 size and DJ length profiles, and TRBV/TRBJ rearrangement plots. The most abundant DNA sequence in the deep sequencing data was defined as the immunodominant clone. CDR3 amino acid sequences were screened for sharing across subjects and compared with published repertoires and the VDJdb database. TCRdb trimmed the raw reads at Q25, called clones with MiXCR and kept productive beta chains. Rows merge per CDR3 protein into single entries with the most common DNA and genes. TCRdb, rather than the study authors, made the V and J calls. This sample is represented by 150,000 or so distinct CDR3 sequences; 40% to 65% of them were singletons. Roughly 12% of the sample goes to the ten largest clones.

As encoded in the germline V gene, CDR1 is SGHTA while CDR2 is FQGNSA. From cysteine to phenylalanine, the CDR3 is 14 amino acids long. Solely the CDR3 DNA is kept, with 42 bases framed from the first base. Trimming costs V 3 bases and J 4 bases, and their ends lie 12 bases apart. Sequenced: sorted CD4+, CD8+, or CD8+CD57+ T cells (not recorded which) from PBMCs. This TCR was recovered from a human donor with aplastic anemia. The rearranged chain carries TRBV7-2 and TRBJ1-1; TRBD1 is perhaps the D gene, given 5 matching bases. The CDR3 amino acid sequence is: CASSLGKGFTEAFF. The bases read TGTGCCAGCAGCTTGGGGAAGGGGTTCACTGAAGCTTTCTTT.